These T cell receptor beta chains were read from a single sample in a study of blood T cell repertoires in COVID-19. Clones were sequenced by immunoSEQ multiplex PCR, and TCRdb holds only the in-frame ones, with some missing. This table holds 130,000 to 150,000 clones, 75% to 85% found once. The sequenced sample consisted of peripheral blood. The receptor source for this set is a woman aged 70-85 years with COVID-19, enrolled during active disease. CDR3s include the opening cysteine and the closing phenylalanine or tryptophan. D genes are given only for firm matches. The listing skips clone size in some rows; elsewhere it reads once, few, many or a size class.

. | 19 | TRBJ2-5 | TRBV7-2 | TRBD1 | TGTGCCAGCAGCTTAGGCCGCGGACAGGTGACTATCTACCAAGAGACCCAGTACTTC | CASSLGRGQVTIYQETQYF
. | 13 | TRBJ1-2 | TRBV5-4 | . | TGTGCCAGCAGCTTGGATCGGTCCTATGGCTACACCTTC | CASSLDRSYGYTF
. | 12 | TRBJ2-7 | TRBV28 | . | TGTGCCAGCAGTTTACCCGCCTACGAGCAGTACTTC | CASSLPAYEQYF
. | 15 | TRBJ1-2 | TRBV19 | TRBD1 | TGTGCCAGTAGTACCCGGGACAGGAATAACTATGGCTACACCTTC | CASSTRDRNNYGYTF
. | 15 | TRBJ1-3 | TRBV9 | . | TGTGCCAGCAGCGTGGGACAAAGCTCTGGAAACACCATATATTTT | CASSVGQSSGNTIYF
. | 17 | TRBJ1-2 | TRBV30 | TRBD1 | TGTGCCTGGAGTCCCCAACAGGGGGCGCTTCGAATCTATGGCTACACCTTC | CAWSPQQGALRIYGYTF
medium-sized | 15 | TRBJ1-5 | TRBV6-1 | TRBD1 | TGTGCCAGCAGTGAAGCGGGACAGCAGAATCAGCCCCAGCATTTT | CASSEAGQQNQPQHF
. | 17 | TRBJ2-6 | TRBV15 | . | TGTGCCACCAGCAGATCGACGCCCAGGTCTGGGGCCAACGTCCTGACTTTC | CATSRSTPRSGANVLTF
. | 14 | TRBJ1-5 | TRBV10-1 | TRBD1 | TGCGCCAGCAGAACTGACAGGGCCAATCAGCCCCAGCATTTT | CASRTDRANQPQHF
. | 15 | TRBJ1-1 | TRBV11-1 | TRBD1 | TGTGCCAGCAGCAGCCCGACAGGGATGAACACTGAAGCTTTCTTT | CASSSPTGMNTEAFF
. | 11 | TRBJ2-5 | TRBV15 | . | TGTGCCACCCGACTATTGGAGACCCAGTACTTC | CATRLLETQYF
few | 15 | TRBJ1-1 | TRBV5-1 | . | TGCGCCAGCAGCTTGTGGATGGACAAAGGCACTGAAGCTTTCTTT | CASSLWMDKGTEAFF
. | 15 | TRBJ2-7 | TRBV30 | TRBD2 | TGTGCCTGGAGCCGGGGAGGGGCGAGCTCCTACGAGCAGTACTTC | CAWSRGGASSYEQYF
. | 13 | TRBJ1-1 | TRBV6-5 | . | TGTGCCAGCAGTCCCCGTTCAACGGCTGAAGCTTTCTTT | CASSPRSTAEAFF
few | 16 | TRBJ1-2 | TRBV24-1 | . | TGTGCCACCAGTGACCCCGGACTTGGGGGGACCTATGGCTACACCTTC | CATSDPGLGGTYGYTF
few | 16 | TRBJ1-6 | TRBV6-6 | TRBD1 | TGTGCCAGCAGTTACTCTATTAGGACAGGGGATTCACCCCTCCACTTT | CASSYSIRTGDSPLHF
. | 17 | TRBJ2-2 | TRBV4-2 | TRBD2 | TGTGCCAGCAGCCCAAACTACGGGGGGGTAATGGCTGGGGAGCTGTTTTTT | CASSPNYGGVMAGELFF
once | 17 | TRBJ1-2 | TRBV9 | . | TGTGCCAGCAGCGTAGCTACAGGAAGACGGGGGGCGCGGGGCTACACCTTC | CASSVATGRRGARGYTF
. | 14 | TRBJ1-1 | TRBV30 | . | TGTGCCTGGAGTGGAGTCGGTCAGAACACTGAAGCTTTCTTT | CAWSGVGQNTEAFF
. | 16 | TRBJ2-3 | TRBV10-3 | . | TGTGCCATCAGTGGGACAACCCTTACTAGCACAGATACGCAGTATTTT | CAISGTTLTSTDTQYF
. | 15 | TRBJ1-1 | TRBV6-6 | TRBD1 | TGTGCCAGCAGTCGATCTACAGGGGTGAACACTGAAGCTTTCTTT | CASSRSTGVNTEAFF
. | 16 | TRBJ1-1 | TRBV18 | . | TGTGCCAGCTCACCAACTCCGCCGGGTGCTAACACTGAAGCTTTCTTT | CASSPTPPGANTEAFF
. | 13 | TRBJ1-4 | TRBV24-1 | TRBD1 | TGTGCCATCCGACAGGGGTCGCGTGAAAAACTGTTTTTT | CAIRQGSREKLFF
. | 17 | TRBJ2-1 | TRBV6-1 | TRBD1 | TGTGCCAGCAGTGAAAAGGGGGGACAGGGGTCCTACAATGAGCAGTTCTTC | CASSEKGGQGSYNEQFF
. | 14 | TRBJ1-5 | TRBV19 | TRBD1 | TGTGCCAGTAGTACTACAGGGGGAGGTCAGCCCCAGCATTTT | CASSTTGGGQPQHF
. | 13 | TRBJ1-1 | TRBV7-8 | . | TGTGCCAGCAGCTTAGGAGAGAACACTGAAGCTTTCTTT | CASSLGENTEAFF
once | 11 | TRBJ1-2 | TRBV4-2 | . | TGTGCCAGCAGCCAAGTCGGTGTCTACACCTTC | CASSQVGVYTF
. | 16 | TRBJ1-2 | TRBV4-2 | . | TGTGCCAGCAGCAAGCCCCGGGAGCTCGCTAACTATGGCTACACCTTC | CASSKPRELANYGYTF